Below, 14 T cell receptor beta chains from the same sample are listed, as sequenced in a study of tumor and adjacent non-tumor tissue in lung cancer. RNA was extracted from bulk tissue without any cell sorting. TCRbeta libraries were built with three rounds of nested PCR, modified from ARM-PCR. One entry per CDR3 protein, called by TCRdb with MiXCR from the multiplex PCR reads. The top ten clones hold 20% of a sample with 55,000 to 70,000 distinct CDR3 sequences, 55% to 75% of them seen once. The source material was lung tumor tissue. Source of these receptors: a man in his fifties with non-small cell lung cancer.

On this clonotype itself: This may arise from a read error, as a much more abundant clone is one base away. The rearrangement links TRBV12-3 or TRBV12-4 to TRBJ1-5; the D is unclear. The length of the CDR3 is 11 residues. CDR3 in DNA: TGTGCCAGCAATTTAACCCAGCCCCAGCATTTT. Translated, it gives CASNLTQPQHF.

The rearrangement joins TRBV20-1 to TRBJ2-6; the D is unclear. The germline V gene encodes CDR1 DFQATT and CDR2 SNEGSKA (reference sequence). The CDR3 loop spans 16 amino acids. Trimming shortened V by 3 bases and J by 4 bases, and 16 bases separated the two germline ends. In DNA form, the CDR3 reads TGCAGTGCTAGCCGGGCTTGTGTCCGGGGGGCCAACGTCCTGACTTTC. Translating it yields CSASRACVRGANVLTF.

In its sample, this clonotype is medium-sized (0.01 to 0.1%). The CDR3 loop reads CASSLGGGQPQHF. The CDR3 DNA is TGTGCCAGCAGCTTAGGGGGTGGTCAGCCCCAGCATTTT. The chain joins TRBV11-1 to TRBJ1-5; D is ambiguous. The CDR3 has 13 amino acids. The V gene's germline CDR1 is SGHAT and CDR2 FQDESV (reference sequence). Trimming took 1 base from V and 6 from J, leaving 7 bases between them.

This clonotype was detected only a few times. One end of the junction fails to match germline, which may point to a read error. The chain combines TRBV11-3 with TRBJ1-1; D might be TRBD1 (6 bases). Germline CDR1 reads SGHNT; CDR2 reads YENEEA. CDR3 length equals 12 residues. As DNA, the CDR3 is TGTACCAGCAGCGGGACAAACACTGAAACTTTCTTT. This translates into CTSSGTNTETFF. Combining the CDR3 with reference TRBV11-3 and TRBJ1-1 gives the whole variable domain EAGVVQSPRYKIIEKKQPVAFWCNPISGHNTLYWYLQNLGQGPELLIRYENEEAVDDSQLPKDRFSAERLKGVDSTLKIQPAELGDSAVYLCTSSGTNTETFFGQGTRLTVV.

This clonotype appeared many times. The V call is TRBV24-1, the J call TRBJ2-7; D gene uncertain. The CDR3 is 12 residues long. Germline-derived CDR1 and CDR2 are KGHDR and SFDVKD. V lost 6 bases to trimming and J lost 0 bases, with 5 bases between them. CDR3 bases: TGTGCCACCAGTCCAGGCTCCTACGAGCAGTACTTC. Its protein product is CATSPGSYEQYF.

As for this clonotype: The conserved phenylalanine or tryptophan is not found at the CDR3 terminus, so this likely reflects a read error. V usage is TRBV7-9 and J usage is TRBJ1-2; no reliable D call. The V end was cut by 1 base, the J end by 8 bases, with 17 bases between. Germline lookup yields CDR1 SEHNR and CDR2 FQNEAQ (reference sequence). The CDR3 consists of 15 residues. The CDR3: CASSLGFVPTGGYTL. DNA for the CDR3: TGTGCCAGCAGCTTAGGTTTCGTGCCAACCGGGGGCTACACCCTC.

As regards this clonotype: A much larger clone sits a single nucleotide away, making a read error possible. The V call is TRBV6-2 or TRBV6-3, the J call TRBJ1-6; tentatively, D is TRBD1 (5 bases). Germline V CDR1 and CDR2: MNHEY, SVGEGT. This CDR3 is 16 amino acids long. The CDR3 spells CASRYYQGTGVSPLHF. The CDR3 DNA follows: TGTGCCAGCAGATACTATCAAGGGACTGGAGTTTCACCCCTCCACTTT.

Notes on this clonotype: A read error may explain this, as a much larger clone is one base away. The CDR3 DNA reads TGTGCCAGCAGCCAAGGGGGGTGCTCTGGGGCCAACGTCCTGACTTTC. This codes for CASSQGGCSGANVLTF. V and J are TRBV14 and TRBJ2-6; D tentatively reads TRBD1 or TRBD2 (5 bases each). This CDR3 has 16 residues. CDR1 is SGHDN, CDR2 FVKESK, per germline. V dropped 1 base and J dropped 0 bases, with 7 bases sitting between them. Combining the CDR3 with reference TRBV14 and TRBJ2-6 gives the whole variable domain EAGVTQFPSHSVIEKGQTVTLRCDPISGHDNLYWYRRVMGKEIKFLLHFVKESKQDESGMPNNRFLAERTGGTYSTLKVQPAELEDSGVYFCASSQGGCSGANVLTFGAGSRLTVL.

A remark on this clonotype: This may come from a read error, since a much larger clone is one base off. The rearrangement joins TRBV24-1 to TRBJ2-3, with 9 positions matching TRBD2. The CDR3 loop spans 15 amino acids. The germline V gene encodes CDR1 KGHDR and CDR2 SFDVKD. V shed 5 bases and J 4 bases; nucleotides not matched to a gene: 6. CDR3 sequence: CATSVLAGRADTQYF. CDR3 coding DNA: TGTGCCACCAGTGTACTAGCGGGCCGCGCAGATACGCAGTATTTT.

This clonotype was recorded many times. In nucleotides, the CDR3 is TGCGCCAGCAGCCCCCGACTAGCGGGGGGCACAGATACGCAGTATTTT. Amino acids: CASSPRLAGGTDTQYF. The V and J genes are TRBV4-1 and TRBJ2-3; 12 bases map to TRBD2. Looked up from germline, CDR1 is MGHRA and CDR2 is YSYEKL. The length of the CDR3 is 16 residues. V trimming: 4 bases; J trimming: 1 base; junction bases outside the gene matches: 3.

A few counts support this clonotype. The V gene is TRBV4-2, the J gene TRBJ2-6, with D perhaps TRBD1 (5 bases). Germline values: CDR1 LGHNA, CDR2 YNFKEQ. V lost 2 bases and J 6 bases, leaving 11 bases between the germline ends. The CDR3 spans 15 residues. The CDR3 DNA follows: TGTGCCAGCAGCCAAAGGGGAACTGAGGCCAACGTCCTGACTTTC. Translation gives CASSQRGTEANVLTF.

The CDR3, as DNA: TGTGCCAGCAGTTTATCGTCCAGGGGCTATACGCAGTATTTT. Amino acid sequence: CASSLSSRGYTQYF. The V and J genes are TRBV27 and TRBJ2-3, with a weak D call TRBD1 (6 bases). V lost 0 bases and J lost 7, with 11 bases in between. The CDR3 spans 14 residues. Germline CDR1 MNHEY, CDR2 SMNVEV (reference sequence).

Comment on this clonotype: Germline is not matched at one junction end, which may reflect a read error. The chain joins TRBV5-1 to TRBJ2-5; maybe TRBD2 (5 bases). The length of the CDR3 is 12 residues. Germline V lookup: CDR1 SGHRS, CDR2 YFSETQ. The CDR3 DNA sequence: TGCGCCAGCAGCTTGTGCTGGGAGACCCAATACTTC. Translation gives CASSLCWETQYF.

CDR3 loop: CAWSFPGLAASTDTQYF. The CDR3, as DNA: TGTGCCTGGAGTTTCCCCGGGCTAGCGGCTAGCACAGATACGCAGTATTTT. V and J are TRBV30 and TRBJ2-3; 7 nucleotides match TRBD2. V was clipped by 2 bases and J by 0 bases; unmatched bases: 11. CDR3 length equals 17 residues. CDR1 is GTSNPN and CDR2 is SVGIG in the germline V gene (reference sequence).